This T cell receptor (beta chain) was identified during a study of cytomegalovirus exposure and HLA in healthy donors. Method: immunoSEQ multiplex PCR; TCRdb's copy keeps in-frame clones and lacks some. This table holds roughly 70,000 clones, 85% found once. V trimming: 5 bases; J trimming: 5 bases; junction bases outside the gene matches: 7. Per germline, CDR1 LNHDA and CDR2 SQIVND (reference sequence). The CDR3 length is 15 residues. This sequence joins TRBV19 and TRBJ2-3; 10 bases map to TRBD2. Sequenced input: PBMCs. The clonotype was recovered from a young man in good health and CMV-seronegative. CDR3 DNA: TGTGCCAGTAGTTCCCTAGCGGGAGTCCAAGATACGCAGTATTTT. This sequence encodes CASSSLAGVQDTQYF. Filled out from reference TRBV19 and TRBJ2-3, the complete variable domain reads DGGITQSPKYLFRKEGQNVTLSCEQNLNHDAMYWYRQDPGQGLRLIYYSQIVNDFQKGDIAEGYSVSREKKESFPLTVTSAQKNPTAFYLCASSSLAGVQDTQYFGPGTRLTVL.